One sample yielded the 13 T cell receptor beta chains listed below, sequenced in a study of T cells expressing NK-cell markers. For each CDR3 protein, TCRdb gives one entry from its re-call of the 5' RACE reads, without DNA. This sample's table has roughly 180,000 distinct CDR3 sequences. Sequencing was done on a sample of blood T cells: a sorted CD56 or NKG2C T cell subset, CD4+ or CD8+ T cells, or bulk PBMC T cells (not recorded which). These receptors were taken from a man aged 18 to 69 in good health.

The CDR3 spells CASSRLGPMNTEAFF. This chain uses TRBV13 with TRBJ1-1. Germline CDR1 reads PRHDT; CDR2 reads FYEKMQ (reference sequence). The CDR3 runs 15 residues.

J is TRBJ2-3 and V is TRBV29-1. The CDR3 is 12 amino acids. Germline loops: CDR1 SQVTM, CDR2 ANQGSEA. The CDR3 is CSAKLGADTQYF.

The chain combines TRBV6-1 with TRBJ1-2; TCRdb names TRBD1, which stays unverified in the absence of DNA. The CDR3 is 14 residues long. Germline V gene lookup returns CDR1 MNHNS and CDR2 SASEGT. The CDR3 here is CASSKPGQNYGYTF.

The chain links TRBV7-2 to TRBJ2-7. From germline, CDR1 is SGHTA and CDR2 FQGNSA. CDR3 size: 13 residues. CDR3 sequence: CASSQTGAHEQYF.

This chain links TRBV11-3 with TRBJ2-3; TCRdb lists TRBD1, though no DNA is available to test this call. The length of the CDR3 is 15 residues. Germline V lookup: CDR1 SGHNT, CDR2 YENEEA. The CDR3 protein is CASSPGRGGTDTQYF.

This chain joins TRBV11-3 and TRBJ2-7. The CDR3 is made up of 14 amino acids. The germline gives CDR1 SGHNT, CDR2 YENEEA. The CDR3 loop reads CASSPRRGSYEQYF.

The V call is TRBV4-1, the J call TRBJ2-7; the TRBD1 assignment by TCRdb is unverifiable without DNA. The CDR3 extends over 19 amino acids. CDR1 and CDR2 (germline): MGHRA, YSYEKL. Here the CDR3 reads CASSQGFGTGGKSSYEQYF.

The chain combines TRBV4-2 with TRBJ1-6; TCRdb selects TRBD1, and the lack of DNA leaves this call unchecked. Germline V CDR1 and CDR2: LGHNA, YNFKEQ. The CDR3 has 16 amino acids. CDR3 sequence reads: CASSQEGQGYNSPLHF.

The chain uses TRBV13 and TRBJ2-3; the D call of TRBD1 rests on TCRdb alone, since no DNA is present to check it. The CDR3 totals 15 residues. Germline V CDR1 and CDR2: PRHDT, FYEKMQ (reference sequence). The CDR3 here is CASTDRGKGADTQYF.

The CDR3 sequence: CASSERRGARNEQFF. The J gene is TRBJ2-1, the V gene TRBV2; there is no DNA to check the TCRdb D call of TRBD1. The CDR3 loop spans 15 amino acids. From germline, CDR1 is SNHLY and CDR2 FYNNEI.

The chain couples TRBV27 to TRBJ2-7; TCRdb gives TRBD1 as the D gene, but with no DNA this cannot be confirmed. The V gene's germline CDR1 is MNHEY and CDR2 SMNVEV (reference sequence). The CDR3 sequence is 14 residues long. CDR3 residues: CASSHRQGHYEQYF.

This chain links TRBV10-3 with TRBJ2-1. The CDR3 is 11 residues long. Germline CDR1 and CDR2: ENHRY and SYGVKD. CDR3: CAIRINNEQFF.

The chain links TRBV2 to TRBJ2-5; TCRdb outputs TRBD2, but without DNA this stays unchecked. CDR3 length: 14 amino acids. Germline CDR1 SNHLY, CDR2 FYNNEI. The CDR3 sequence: CASAIVAGEETQYF.